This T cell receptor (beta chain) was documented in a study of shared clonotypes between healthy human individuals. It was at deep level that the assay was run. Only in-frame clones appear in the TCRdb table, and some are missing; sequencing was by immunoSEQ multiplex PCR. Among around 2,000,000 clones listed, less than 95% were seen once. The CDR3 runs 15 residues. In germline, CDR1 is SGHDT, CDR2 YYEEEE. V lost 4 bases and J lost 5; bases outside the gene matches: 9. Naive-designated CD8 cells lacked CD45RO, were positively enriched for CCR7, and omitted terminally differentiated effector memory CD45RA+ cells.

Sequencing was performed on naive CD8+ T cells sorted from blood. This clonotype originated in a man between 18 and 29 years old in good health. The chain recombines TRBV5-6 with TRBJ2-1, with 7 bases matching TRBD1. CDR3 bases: TGTGCCAGCAGCCACCCGGGACAGCACGACAATGAGCAGTTCTTC. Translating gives CASSHPGQHDNEQFF.